The sequence of this T cell receptor beta chain was determined in a study of T cell responses to AZD1222 COVID-19 vaccine. The CDR3 is 13 amino acids. The V end lost 4 bases, the J end lost 6 bases, and 12 bases lay between the germline ends. Germline assignment: CDR1 KGHDR and CDR2 SFDVKD. Study results and caveats: Most donors were white British, females outnumbered males, and clonal diversity was possibly underestimated. Reportedly, close to half of spike-specific TCRs are directed against unmutated variant regions. At study baseline, merely six AZD1222 recipients were seropositive.

The table came from immunoSEQ multiplex PCR; TCRdb's copy has only in-frame clones and leaves some out. The sample includes approximately 100,000 clones, 75% to 90% of them seen just once. Turning to this clone: The antigen remains unidentified.

This chain links TRBV24-1 with TRBJ2-7, with TRBD2 as a possible D gene (5 bases). The sequence was obtained from an adult in good health. Specimen: peripheral blood, collected on day 0 of AZD1222 vaccination. CDR3 in DNA: TGTGCCACCAGTGAAGGGAGCCGTCTCGAGCAGTACTTC. It codes for CATSEGSRLEQYF.